These 8 T cell receptor beta chains originate from one sample sequenced in a study of regulatory T cells in long-lasting Graves disease. The time point here: persistent/refractory GD, antithyroid drugs over 5 years with positive TRAb. The TCR library was made from RNA that had been extracted from PBMCs in TRIzol. HTBI primers from iRepertoire and Arm-PCR of CDR3 regions yielded the TCR beta libraries. TCRdb re-called the multiplex PCR reads with MiXCR, one entry per CDR3 protein. The sample records 600,000 to 800,000 distinct CDR3 sequences, approximately 29% being singletons. The starting material was peripheral blood mononuclear cells (PBMCs), obtained when the disease was refractory, from a patient treated with antithyroid drugs. The receptor set was obtained from a female donor with Graves disease.

There are many counts of this clonotype. The gene calls are TRBV28 and TRBJ1-5; the D is unclear. Germline CDR1 and CDR2: MDHEN and SYDVKM. CDR3 length: 16 amino acids. V was pared by 3 bases and J by 2 bases, with 14 bases between. The CDR3 loop reads CASSFRVGVGNQPQHF. CDR3 DNA: TGTGCCAGCAGTTTTCGGGTTGGGGTCGGCAATCAGCCCCAGCATTTT.

This clonotype was counted between two and nine times. The genes are TRBV29-1 and TRBJ2-7; D remains ambiguous. This CDR3 region has 12 residues. Germline CDR1 is SQVTM and CDR2 is ANQGSEA. The germline V and J ends were trimmed by 4 bases and 5 bases, with 12 bases remaining between them. The CDR3 reads CSVGSGFHEQYF. The DNA for the CDR3 is TGCAGCGTTGGGTCTGGGTTCCACGAGCAGTACTTC.

This clonotype was found many times. This chain uses TRBV2 with TRBJ1-3; no clear D gene. The CDR3 loop spans 13 amino acids. V lost 0 bases, J lost 4 bases, and 4 bases lay in between. Germline CDR1 reads SNHLY; CDR2 reads FYNNEI. The CDR3, as DNA: TGTGCCAGCAGTGAAGCGGGGGGAAACACCATATATTTT. Translated: CASSEAGGNTIYF. The whole variable domain, remainder taken from reference TRBV2 and TRBJ1-3, is EPEVTQTPSHQVTQMGQEVILRCVPISNHLYFYWYRQILGQKVEFLVSFYNNEISEKSEIFDDQFSVERPDGSNFTLKIRSTKLEDSAMYFCASSEAGGNTIYFGEGSWLTVV.

The chain has TRBV6-4 and TRBJ2-2; TRBD2 matches 7 bases. Trimming cost V 7 bases and J 3 bases; bases outside gene matches: 5. Germline loops: CDR1 MRHNA, CDR2 SNTAGT. The CDR3 length is 14 residues. The CDR3 protein is CASNPGGYTGELFF. As DNA, the CDR3 is TGTGCCAGCAATCCGGGAGGTTACACCGGGGAGCTGTTTTTT.

The chain combines TRBV6-1 with TRBJ2-5; D may be TRBD2 (5 bases). The CDR3 consists of 15 residues. The germline CDR1 and CDR2 sequences are MNHNS and SASEGT. V was cut by 6 bases and J by 0 bases, with 14 bases left in between. The CDR3 loop is CASRGRGVNQETQYF. CDR3 DNA sequence: TGTGCCAGCAGGGGCCGGGGAGTAAACCAAGAGACCCAGTACTTC.

In this sample, this clonotype turned up a few times. The chain uses TRBV5-1 and TRBJ1-2, with 10 bases lining up with TRBD1. V lost 3 bases, J lost 4 bases, and 9 bases stayed unmatched. Germline V gene data show CDR1 as SGHRS and CDR2 as YFSETQ. This CDR3 contains 16 residues. The CDR3 region is CASSSTGTGDLYGYTF. CDR3 sequence (DNA): TGCGCCAGCAGCTCAACCGGGACAGGGGACCTCTATGGCTACACCTTC.

This clonotype was seen a single time. This CDR3 is CASSPRQCYGYTF. Written as DNA, the CDR3 is TGTGCCAGCAGTCCTAGACAGTGCTATGGCTACACCTTC. This chain uses TRBV3-1 with TRBJ1-2; D might be TRBD1 (5 bases). The CDR3 is made up of 13 amino acids. Trimming removed 6 bases from V and 4 bases from J, with 12 bases in between. CDR1 is LGHDT and CDR2 is YNNKEL in the germline V gene (reference sequence).

This clonotype appeared many times. The V call is TRBV12-3 or TRBV12-4, the J call TRBJ1-5, with D tentatively TRBD1 (6 bases). This CDR3 region has 13 residues. V gave up 3 bases and J gave up 8 bases, with 11 bases separating them. CDR3 residues: CASSFQGREPQHF. Here the CDR3 DNA reads TGTGCCAGCAGTTTCCAGGGGAGGGAGCCCCAGCATTTT.